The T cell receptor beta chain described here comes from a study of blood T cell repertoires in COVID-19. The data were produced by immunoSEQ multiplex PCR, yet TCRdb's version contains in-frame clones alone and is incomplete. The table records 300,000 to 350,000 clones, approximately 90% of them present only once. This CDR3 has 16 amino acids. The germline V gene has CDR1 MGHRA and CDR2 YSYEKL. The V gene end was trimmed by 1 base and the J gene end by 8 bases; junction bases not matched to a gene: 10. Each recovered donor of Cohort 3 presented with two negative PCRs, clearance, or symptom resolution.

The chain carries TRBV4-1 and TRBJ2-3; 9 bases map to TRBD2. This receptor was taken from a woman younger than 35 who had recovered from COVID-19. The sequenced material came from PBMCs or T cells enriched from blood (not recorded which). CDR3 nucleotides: TGCGCCAGCAGCCAAGTCGTGCGGGGGGGCCTTATTACGCAGTATTTT. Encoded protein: CASSQVVRGGLITQYF.